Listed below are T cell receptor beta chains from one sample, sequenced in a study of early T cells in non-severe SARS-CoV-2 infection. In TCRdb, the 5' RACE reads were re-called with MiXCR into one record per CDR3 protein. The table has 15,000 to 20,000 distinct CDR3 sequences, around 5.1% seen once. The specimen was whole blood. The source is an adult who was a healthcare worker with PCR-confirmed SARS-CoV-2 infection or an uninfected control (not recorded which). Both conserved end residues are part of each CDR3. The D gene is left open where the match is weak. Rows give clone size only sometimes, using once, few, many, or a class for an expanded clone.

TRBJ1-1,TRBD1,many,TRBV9,TGTGCCAGCAGCGCCAGGGACAGCGGACCGGGGATGAACACTGAAGCTTTCTTT,CASSARDSGPGMNTEAFF
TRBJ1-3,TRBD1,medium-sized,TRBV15,TGTGCCACCAGCAGAGATAGGAAGGGGGCAGACACCATATATTTT,CATSRDRKGADTIYF
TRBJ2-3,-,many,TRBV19,TGTGCCAGTGCCGAGGCAGATACGCAGTATTTT,CASAEADTQYF
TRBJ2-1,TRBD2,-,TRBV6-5,TGTGCCAGCAGTTACTCTAGCGGGAGCTCCTACAATGAGCAGTTCTTC,CASSYSSGSSYNEQFF
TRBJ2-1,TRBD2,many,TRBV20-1,TGCAGTGCTCCGGCAATTGGGACAACGGGACTAGCGGGAGGATTCTACAATGAGCAGTTCTTC,CSAPAIGTTGLAGGFYNEQFF
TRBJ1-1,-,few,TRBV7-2,TGTGCCAGCAGCCCACCGACACCAAACAGGAACACTGAAGCTTTCTTT,CASSPPTPNRNTEAFF
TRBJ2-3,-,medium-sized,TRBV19,TGTGCCAGTAGTCCGCTCGACGATACGCAGTATTTT,CASSPLDDTQYF
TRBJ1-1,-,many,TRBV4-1,TGCGCCAGCAGCCAAGACAGGGTGGGCACTGAAGCTTTCTTT,CASSQDRVGTEAFF
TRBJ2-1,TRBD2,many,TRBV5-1,TGCGCCAGCAGCTTGGATGGCGGGAGTGCGGTCGGGGAGCAGTTCTTC,CASSLDGGSAVGEQFF
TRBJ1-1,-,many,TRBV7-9,TGTGCCAGCAGCCCTCACCCGGGAGGCCGAACTGAAGCTTTCTTT,CASSPHPGGRTEAFF
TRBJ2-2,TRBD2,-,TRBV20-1,TGCAGTGCTTCGACTAGCGGGAGGTCTAACACCGGGGAGCTGTTTTTT,CSASTSGRSNTGELFF
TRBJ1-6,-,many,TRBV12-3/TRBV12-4,TGTGCCAGCAGCTCTAATCCCGATTATAATTCACCCCTCCACTTT,CASSSNPDYNSPLHF
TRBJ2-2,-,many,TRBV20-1,TGCAGTGCTAGAGATATGCTCCAGCGTAACACCGGGGAGCTGTTTTTT,CSARDMLQRNTGELFF
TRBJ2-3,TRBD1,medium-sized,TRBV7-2,TGTGCCAGCAGCCGAAAGGGGACAGGGGGCACAGATACGCAGTATTTT,CASSRKGTGGTDTQYF
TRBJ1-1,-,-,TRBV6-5,TGTGCCAGCAGGGGACTGCAGAACACTGAAGCTTTCTTT,CASRGLQNTEAFF
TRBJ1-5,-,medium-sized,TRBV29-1,TGCAGCGTGGCCAGAAGTTTTGATCAGCCCCAGCATTTT,CSVARSFDQPQHF
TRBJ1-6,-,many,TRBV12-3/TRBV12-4,TGTGCCAGCAGTGCCAGACAGGCCTACAATTCACCCCTCCACTTT,CASSARQAYNSPLHF
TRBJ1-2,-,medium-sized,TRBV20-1,TGCAGTGCTAGAGATCCAGGGTTTGTTAGCTACACCTTC,CSARDPGFVSYTF
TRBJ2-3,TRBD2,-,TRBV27,TGTGCCAGCAGTTCTAAAGCGGGAGGGTTCGGCGCAGATACGCAGTATTTT,CASSSKAGGFGADTQYF
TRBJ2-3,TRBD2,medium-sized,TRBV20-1,TGCAGTGCTAGAGATCCGGTTGGACTAGCACGTACGCAGTATTTT,CSARDPVGLARTQYF
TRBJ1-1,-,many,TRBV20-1,TGCAGTGCTAGAGTAAACACTGAAGCTTTCTTT,CSARVNTEAFF
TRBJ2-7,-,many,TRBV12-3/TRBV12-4,TGTGCCAGCAATTCGGGGAGGGGGCCAAGCGAGCAGTACTTC,CASNSGRGPSEQYF
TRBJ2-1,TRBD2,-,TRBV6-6,TGTGCCAGCAGCCTTACTAGCGGGAGCTACAATGAGCAGTTCTTC,CASSLTSGSYNEQFF
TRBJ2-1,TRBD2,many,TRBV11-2,TGTGCCAGCACCGAAGCGGGAAGATACAATGAGCAGTTCTTC,CASTEAGRYNEQFF
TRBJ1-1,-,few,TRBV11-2,TGTGCCAGCAGCTCCTCGAGGCCTGAAGCTTTCTTT,CASSSSRPEAFF
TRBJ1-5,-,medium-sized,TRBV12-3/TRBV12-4,TGTGCCAGCAGTGCAACAGGGTTTCAGCCCCAGCATTTT,CASSATGFQPQHF
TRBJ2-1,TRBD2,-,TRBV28,TGTGCCAGCAGTTTGGGAGGGGTGTGGTTCTTC,CASSLGGVWFF
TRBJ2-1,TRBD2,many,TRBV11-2,TGTGCCAGCAGCTTAGCCCCAATAGCGGGAGATGAGCAGTTCTTC,CASSLAPIAGDEQFF